This T cell receptor beta chain was captured in a study of T cell responses to AZD1222 COVID-19 vaccine. Study results and caveats: Regions left unmutated in variants are reportedly the target of nearly half of spike-specific TCRs. Donors were mostly white British, more females; clonal diversity possibly underestimated. Just a handful of AZD1222 recipients were seropositive at baseline.

About this clone itself: The target antigen is unknown.

The protocol was immunoSEQ multiplex PCR, while the TCRdb copy is restricted to in-frame clones and leaves out a portion. The sample yields 110,000 to 150,000 clones, roughly 91% seen once. Germline V gene sequence: CDR1 SGHTA, CDR2 FQGTGA. Trimming cost V 5 bases and J 6 bases, with 7 bases left between them. The CDR3 runs 12 residues. The specimen was peripheral blood, collected on day 0 of AZD1222 vaccination. The rearrangement uses TRBV7-3 and TRBJ2-2; D not resolved. The sequence was collected from an adult in good health. CDR3 in amino acids: CASSPPSGELFF. The DNA of the CDR3 is TGTGCCAGCAGCCCGCCATCCGGGGAGCTGTTTTTT.